Listed here are 8 T cell receptor beta chains from one sample, sequenced in a study of T cell responses to AZD1222 COVID-19 vaccine. TCRdb's table, derived via immunoSEQ multiplex PCR, lists solely in-frame clones and lacks some. The table shows some 79,000 clones, with around three quarters occurring only once. Sequenced material: peripheral blood, taken 28 days after the second AZD1222 dose. Receptor source: an adult who received the AZD1222 COVID-19 vaccine.

The chain is built from TRBV4-3 and TRBJ1-4; D is ambiguous. The CDR3 sequence is 15 residues long. Germline CDR1 reads LGHNA; CDR2 reads YSLEER. The V end lost 1 base, the J end lost 4 bases, and 10 bases lay between the germline ends. The CDR3 is CASSQAPGYNEKLFF. The CDR3 DNA reads TGCGCCAGCAGCCAAGCGCCGGGATATAATGAAAAACTGTTTTTT.

The rearrangement uses TRBV5-8 and TRBJ2-2; 11 nucleotides match TRBD2. J gave up 1 base and V 0 bases, and 2 bases lay outside the gene matches. Germline loops: CDR1 SGHTS, CDR2 YDEGEE. The CDR3 is 17 amino acids. The CDR3 reads CASSLAGTSGNTGELFF. In nucleotides, the CDR3 is TGTGCCAGCAGCTTGGCTGGGACTAGCGGGAACACCGGGGAGCTGTTTTTT.

The chain uses TRBV19 and TRBJ1-2; 8 bases line up with TRBD1. CDR1 and CDR2 from the germline V gene are LNHDA and SQIVND (reference sequence). Trimming removed 6 bases from V and 1 base from J; junction bases left unmatched: 4. The length of the CDR3 is 14 residues. The chain's CDR3 is CASRVQGDNYGYTF. CDR3 DNA sequence: TGTGCCAGTAGGGTACAGGGGGATAACTATGGCTACACCTTC.

This sequence joins TRBV12-5 and TRBJ2-7; D is perhaps TRBD1 (6 bases). Trimming removed 7 bases from V and 2 bases from J, with 6 bases in between. There are 11 residues in the CDR3. The V gene's germline CDR1 is LGHNT and CDR2 FRNRAP. DNA for the CDR3: TGTGCTAGTGACAGGGCCTACGAGCAGTACTTC. As protein: CASDRAYEQYF.

The genes are TRBV19 and TRBJ1-6; TRBD1 agrees at 8 bases. Germline loops: CDR1 LNHDA, CDR2 SQIVND (reference sequence). This CDR3 has 14 amino acids. The trim removed 6 bases at V and 5 bases at J, leaving 3 bases unmatched. This CDR3 is CASSGTGHNSPLHF. For the CDR3, the DNA is TGTGCCAGTAGCGGGACAGGACATAATTCACCCCTCCACTTT.

Here the CDR3 reads CASSLGTDYGYTF. The CDR3 DNA sequence: TGTGCCAGCAGTTTAGGGACAGACTATGGCTACACCTTC. The chain is built from TRBV27 and TRBJ1-2; 7 nucleotides line up with TRBD1. The CDR3 is made up of 13 amino acids. Germline V lookup: CDR1 MNHEY, CDR2 SMNVEV (reference sequence). The V and J ends lost 2 bases and 3 bases, in that order; junction bases with no gene match: 0.

The CDR3 loop reads CASSLAGVPSYEQYF. The CDR3 bases are TGTGCCAGCAGCTTAGCAGGCGTTCCCAGCTACGAGCAGTACTTC. The V call is TRBV7-9, the J call TRBJ2-7; D gene ambiguous. CDR1 is SEHNR and CDR2 is FQNEAQ in the germline V gene (reference sequence). The CDR3 totals 15 residues. Between the trimmed V and J ends, which lost 0 bases and 3 bases, there was a span of 12 bases.

V gene TRBV11-3 combines with J gene TRBJ1-1; unclear D gene. CDR1 is SGHNT and CDR2 is YENEEA in the germline V gene. Trimming left V 0 bases short and J 3 bases short, with 11 bases between. This CDR3 region has 15 residues. CDR3 nucleotides: TGTGCCAGCAGCTTAGAGTCCGGCGGGCACACTGAAGCTTTCTTT. The encoded protein is CASSLESGGHTEAFF.